These 15 T cell receptor beta chains originate from one sample sequenced in a study of shared clonotypes between healthy human individuals (dated by TCRdb to 2020 to 2022). The method was the immunoSEQ multiplex PCR assay. TCRdb re-hosts the immuneACCESS table, in-frame sequences only. Its copies lack some clones; in the studies checked, an unresolved V gene accounts for under half of them, and the cause for the rest is not known. The sample yields roughly 2,000,000 clones; about 94% were counted once. The top ten clones comprise 0.95% to 1.5% of the sample. For the CD8 naive samples, CD45RO-negative cells were positively selected for CCR7, yielding a CD45RA+CCR7+ population from which TemRA cells were excluded. Sequencing was carried out using naive CD8+ T cells sorted from blood. This specimen's cell subset or site label, per the study, means: CD45RA+CCR7+. The source of these receptors is a man younger than 35 in good health.

Remarks on this clone: Just one base apart from a much larger clone, this may be a read error. Other nucleotide sequences in the sample specify the same CDR3. The chain carries TRBV28 and TRBJ2-7, with 11 bases that match TRBD1. V was clipped by 5 bases and J by 4 bases; unmatched bases: 4. Germline assignment: CDR1 MDHEN and CDR2 SYDVKM. The CDR3 is 14 residues long. In DNA form, the CDR3 reads TGTGCCAGCAGTCCCGGGACAGGGGGATACGAGCAGTACTTC. This codes for CASSPGTGGYEQYF.

The rearrangement uses TRBV7-9 and TRBJ2-7, with 7 bases lining up with TRBD2. Germline CDR1 is SEHNR and CDR2 is FQNEAQ (reference sequence). V was pared by 5 bases and J by 5 bases, with 12 bases of the junction left unmatched. The CDR3 is 15 amino acids. The CDR3 loop reads CASSPPTNRGDEQYF. Written as DNA, the CDR3 is TGTGCCAGCAGCCCCCCGACTAACCGGGGGGACGAGCAGTACTTC. Filled out from reference TRBV7-9 and TRBJ2-7, the complete variable domain reads DTGVSQNPRHKITKRGQNVTFRCDPISEHNRLYWYRQTLGQGPEFLTYFQNEAQLEKSRLLSDRFSAERPKGSFSTLEIQRTEQGDSAMYLCASSPPTNRGDEQYFGPGTRLTVT.

This clone was picked up one time. This rearrangement joins TRBV7-6 to TRBJ1-5; no definite D call. V lost 1 base, J lost 8 bases, and 12 bases lay in between. This CDR3 contains 14 residues. Germline V gene sequence: CDR1 SGHVS, CDR2 FNYEAQ. The CDR3 DNA reads TGTGCCAGCAGCTTAGTTGCAGGATCAGAGCCCCAGCATTTT. This codes for CASSLVAGSEPQHF.

With respect to this clone: In the same sample, other DNA sequences code for this CDR3. The genes are TRBV6-5 and TRBJ1-1, with D tentatively TRBD1 (5 bases). With 2 bases removed from V and 4 bases from J, the gap between germline ends came to 8 bases. From germline, CDR1 is MNHEY and CDR2 SVGAGI. The CDR3 has 13 residues. The chain's CDR3 is CASSYPGGTEAFF. The CDR3 DNA reads TGTGCCAGCAGTTACCCCGGGGGCACTGAAGCTTTCTTT.

The chain has TRBV30 and TRBJ2-1; 9 bases fit TRBD2. With 1 base clipped from V and 8 bases from J, the junction kept 6 bases outside the gene matches. Germline V gene lookup returns CDR1 GTSNPN and CDR2 SVGIG (reference sequence). This CDR3 spans 14 amino acids. CDR3 amino acids: CAWSATSGFDEQFF. The DNA for the CDR3 is TGTGCCTGGAGTGCAACTAGCGGGTTCGATGAGCAGTTCTTC. Together with reference TRBV30 and TRBJ2-1, the CDR3 gives the full variable domain: SQTIHQWPATLVQPVGSPLSLECTVEGTSNPNLYWYRQAAGRGLQLLFYSVGIGQISSEVPQNLSASRPQDRQFILSSKKLLLSDSGFYLCAWSATSGFDEQFFGPGTRLTVL.

The chain joins TRBV6-5 to TRBJ2-3; possible D gene TRBD1, 6 bases. The V gene's germline CDR1 is MNHEY and CDR2 SVGAGI. V was trimmed by 4 bases and J by 9 bases, leaving 11 bases between them. The CDR3 is made up of 12 amino acids. The CDR3 sequence: CASSSGQKTQYF. CDR3 sequence (DNA): TGTGCCAGCAGTTCCGGACAGAAGACGCAGTATTTT.

The chain carries TRBV19 and TRBJ2-7; no clear D gene. Germline V gives CDR1 LNHDA, CDR2 SQIVND (reference sequence). Trimming removed 0 bases at V and 1 base at J, with 10 bases between. The CDR3 spans 15 residues. The CDR3 region has the DNA TGTGCCAGTAGTATAGAGGCTTCGCGGTCCTACGAGCAGTACTTC. Protein: CASSIEASRSYEQYF.

Note on this clone: In the same sample, other DNA sequences code for this CDR3. The V and J genes are TRBV9 and TRBJ1-3; D not certain. Germline assignment: CDR1 SGDLS and CDR2 YYNGEE. With 0 bases removed from V and 0 bases from J, the gap between germline ends came to 7 bases. CDR3 length: 15 amino acids. The CDR3: CASSVGGVSGNTIYF. In DNA form, the CDR3 reads TGTGCCAGCAGCGTAGGAGGTGTCTCTGGAAACACCATATATTTT.

The V call is TRBV4-1, the J call TRBJ1-1, with D possibly matching TRBD1 (5 bases). V lost 1 base and J 2 bases, leaving 14 bases between the germline ends. Per germline, CDR1 MGHRA and CDR2 YSYEKL. The CDR3 spans 16 residues. Written as DNA, the CDR3 is TGCGCCAGCAGCCAAGTCCATGGGGCTCGCAACACTGAAGCTTTCTTT. Protein product: CASSQVHGARNTEAFF.

The chain carries TRBV4-2 and TRBJ2-5, with TRBD2 identical over 8 bases. V shed 1 base and J 1 base; nucleotides not matched to a gene: 5. Germline assignment: CDR1 LGHNA and CDR2 YNFKEQ. The CDR3 covers 16 residues. CDR3 DNA: TGTGCCAGCAGCCAAGGGGGTAGCGGGGTCCAAGAGACCCAGTACTTC. Its protein product is CASSQGGSGVQETQYF.

The chain has TRBV9 and TRBJ1-1, with D possibly being TRBD1 (6 bases). Deletions cut 0 bases from V and 0 bases from J, with 12 bases between. CDR1 is SGDLS, CDR2 YYNGEE, per germline. This CDR3 spans 16 amino acids. The CDR3 loop is CASSVEVGAMNTEAFF. For the CDR3, the DNA is TGTGCCAGCAGCGTAGAGGTGGGGGCGATGAACACTGAAGCTTTCTTT.

The chain recombines TRBV10-3 with TRBJ2-7; 10 bases are a match to TRBD2. This CDR3 is built from 16 residues. The germline V gene has CDR1 ENHRY and CDR2 SYGVKD. Trimming removed 3 bases from V and 2 bases from J; junction bases left unmatched: 7. CDR3 in DNA: TGTGCCATCAGTGAACTCGAGAGCGGGAGGGCCTACGAGCAGTACTTC. Translating it yields CAISELESGRAYEQYF.

The V and J genes are TRBV19 and TRBJ1-1; no clear D. The CDR3 covers 16 residues. V lost 3 bases and J lost 1, with 15 bases in between. In germline, CDR1 is LNHDA, CDR2 SQIVND (reference sequence). CDR3 DNA sequence: TGTGCCAGTAGTATCTCCCTGGAAGTTTCGAACACTGAAGCTTTCTTT. It translates to CASSISLEVSNTEAFF.

The V gene is TRBV29-1, the J gene TRBJ1-2; D is unclear. This CDR3 is 13 amino acids long. Per the germline V gene, CDR1 is SQVTM and CDR2 is ANQGSEA. Trimming took off 0 bases at V and 7 bases at J, with 12 bases between the two ends. This CDR3 is CSVEEGPVGGYTF. In DNA form, the CDR3 reads TGCAGCGTTGAAGAGGGCCCGGTAGGTGGCTACACCTTC.

The chain combines TRBV6-5 with TRBJ2-6; D perhaps matches TRBD2 (5 bases). Germline V gene data show CDR1 as MNHEY and CDR2 as SVGAGI. This CDR3 spans 14 amino acids. V lost 2 bases and J 7 bases, leaving 9 bases between the germline ends. For the CDR3, the DNA is TGTGCCAGCAGTTACATTCTAGCCGCCAACGTCCTGACTTTC. Protein: CASSYILAANVLTF.